This TCR beta chain was obtained from a study of metastatic and nonmetastatic thyroid tumors. Study-level information: Repertoire comparison spanned blood and tumor or nodule tissue of malignant and benign thyroid patients. General study findings and limits: TCR beta diversity was reportedly significantly higher in malignant thyroid tumors than benign nodules, in blood and tumor.

J lost 0 bases, V lost 5 bases, and 7 bases had no gene match. CDR3 size: 16 residues. The germline CDR1 and CDR2 sequences are MNHNS and SASEGT. This clone is medium-sized within its sample. Its antigen is as yet unknown. No treatment had been given to any patient before thyroid surgery. TCRdb reanalyzed the PCR reads via MiXCR. The data contain fewer than 40,000 clones, 25% to 30% of them seen just once; the ten biggest clones take up around 28%. V gene TRBV6-1 combines with J gene TRBJ2-3, with 8 bases fitting TRBD1. Sequences were obtained from blood. This TCR came from a female donor with papillary thyroid cancer or a benign thyroid nodule (not recorded which). Some clones in this sample may be carry-over from other donors' samples. The CDR3, as DNA: TGTGCCAGCAGTCCCCAGGGGGCGTTTAGCACAGATACGCAGTATTTT. Protein: CASSPQGAFSTDTQYF.